This record covers a single T cell receptor beta chain. Libraries were prepared by immunoSEQ multiplex PCR; TCRdb keeps only in-frame clonotypes and omits some of them. The sample lists about 330,000 clones; around 87% were seen once. The J segment lost 2 bases and the V segment lost 6 bases, leaving 9 bases of the junction unmatched. The germline CDR1 and CDR2 sequences are MNHEY and SVGAGI. The CDR3 extends over 15 amino acids. Participants were aged about 18 to 89 years from around 26 US areas. Participants' own reports of clinical history determined their cohort assignment. Donors of Cohort 3 who recovered were those that had two negative PCRs, clearance, or symptom resolution. This sample was taken from a study of blood T cell repertoires in COVID-19. Study-level background: Sites in the United States, Italy and Spain provided acute and convalescent COVID-19 samples.

This TCR derives from a woman aged 25 to 45 who had recovered from COVID-19. Material: PBMCs or T cells enriched from blood (not recorded which). V and J are TRBV6-5 and TRBJ2-7, with 8 bases lining up with TRBD1. CDR3 residues: CASRLPGTGTYEQYF. The DNA of the CDR3 is TGTGCCAGCAGATTACCCGGGACAGGTACCTACGAGCAGTACTTC.